A single sample gave rise to the 12 T cell receptor beta chains below, sequenced in a study of T cells in Graves' hyperthyroidism and ophthalmopathy. Researchers amplified the TCR beta CDR3 regions from RNA transcripts. In the first-round RT-PCR of the TCR CDR3, the HTBI primer set was used. TCRdb independently ran MiXCR on the multiplex PCR reads; one entry per CDR3 protein. In the table there are over 500,000 distinct CDR3 sequences, 35% to 50% of which are singletons. The material sequenced was peripheral blood or thyroid tissue (not recorded which). Receptors originate from an adult woman with Graves' disease, either hyperthyroidism or ophthalmopathy (not recorded which).

This clonotype has just a few counts. The chain has TRBV24-1 and TRBJ2-1, with D hard to call. There are 14 residues in the CDR3. Trimming shortened V by 4 bases and J by 2 bases, and 8 bases separated the two germline ends. The germline V gene has CDR1 KGHDR and CDR2 SFDVKD. In nucleotides, the CDR3 is TGTGCCACCAGTGAACCTACGGCCTACAATGAGCAGTTCTTC. It encodes CATSEPTAYNEQFF.

The genes are TRBV24-1 and TRBJ1-5; 12 bases fit TRBD1. Germline V lookup: CDR1 KGHDR, CDR2 SFDVKD. Trimming took 3 bases from V and 3 from J; bases not matched to a gene: 5. The CDR3 is made up of 17 amino acids. CDR3 protein: CATSDAGTGGINQPQHF. The CDR3 bases are TGTGCCACCAGTGATGCCGGGACAGGGGGCATCAATCAGCCCCAGCATTTT.

The chain carries TRBV11-2 and TRBJ1-5; D uncertain. Trimming pared 5 bases from V and 2 bases from J, leaving 13 bases between. Germline assignment: CDR1 SGHAT and CDR2 FQNNGV. This CDR3 is built from 15 residues. This CDR3 is CASSPLAAGNQPQHF. In nucleotides, the CDR3 is TGTGCCAGCAGCCCCCTTGCTGCCGGCAATCAGCCCCAGCATTTT.

The chain couples TRBV15 to TRBJ2-5; 7 nucleotides agree with TRBD2. The germline V gene encodes CDR1 LNHNV and CDR2 YYDKDF (reference sequence). CDR3 length: 15 residues. The V gene end was trimmed by 2 bases and the J gene end by 0 bases; junction bases not matched to a gene: 3. This chain's CDR3 is CATSRLSGNQETQYF. CDR3 nucleotide sequence: TGTGCCACCAGCAGACTCAGCGGGAACCAAGAGACCCAGTACTTC.

As DNA, the CDR3 is TGCAGTGCCACGGGACAGGGGGAACGAGAGACCCAGTACTTC. It translates to CSATGQGERETQYF. The rearrangement joins TRBV20-1 to TRBJ2-5, with TRBD1 matching over 11 bases. V shed 6 bases and J 4 bases; nucleotides not matched to a gene: 7. The CDR3 has 14 residues. Germline values: CDR1 DFQATT, CDR2 SNEGSKA (reference sequence).

This clonotype was recorded many times. The chain carries TRBV2 and TRBJ2-3; a weak D match, TRBD2 (5 bases). Trimming took 10 bases from V and 4 from J, leaving 15 bases between them. Germline CDR1 and CDR2: SNHLY and FYNNEI. The CDR3 is 13 residues long. CDR3: CATTRGRADTQYF. CDR3 sequence (DNA): TGTGCCACCACTCGAGGGCGGGCAGATACGCAGTATTTT.

A word on this clonotype: In this CDR3 the conserved last residue, phenylalanine or tryptophan, is missing, so a read error is likely. The rearrangement uses TRBV19 and TRBJ1-5; D gene ambiguous. V lost 7 bases and J lost 4, with 17 bases in between. The CDR3 spans 15 residues. Germline CDR1 reads LNHDA; CDR2 reads SQIVND (reference sequence). The CDR3 region is CASTTSGGRNQPQHG. The CDR3 nucleotides are TGTGCCAGTACCACGTCGGGCGGTAGGAATCAGCCCCAGCATGGT.

This clonotype was seen repeatedly, ten times or more. One end of the junction does not line up with germline, which may come from a read error. The CDR3 DNA reads TGTGCCAGCATCCCAGCAGGGACAGGGAACGCTGAAGCTTTCTTT. Translated, it gives CASIPAGTGNAEAFF. The chain links TRBV2 to TRBJ1-1, with TRBD1 matching over 9 bases. Germline CDR1 is SNHLY and CDR2 is FYNNEI. This CDR3 spans 15 amino acids.

In its sample, this clonotype was seen many times. DNA for the CDR3: TGTGCCAGCAGAAGGACAGGGATAAACACTGAAGCTTTCTTT. Translated: CASRRTGINTEAFF. V and J are TRBV7-2 and TRBJ1-1; TRBD1 matches at 8 bases. The trim removed 6 bases at V and 2 bases at J, leaving 5 bases unmatched. CDR3 length equals 14 residues. Germline assignment: CDR1 SGHTA and CDR2 FQGNSA.

The CDR3 bases are TGTGCCATCAGTGAGCAAGCGGGGGGGAACACCGGGGAGCTGTTTTTT. Protein sequence: CAISEQAGGNTGELFF. This chain connects TRBV10-3 to TRBJ2-2; 9 nucleotides match TRBD2. Per germline, CDR1 ENHRY and CDR2 SYGVKD. This CDR3 spans 16 amino acids. V shed 2 bases, J shed 1 base, and the junction held 2 bases outside the gene matches.

This clonotype has only a few counts. The chain uses TRBV7-2 and TRBJ2-5; 8 bases match TRBD2. The V gene's germline CDR1 is SGHTA and CDR2 FQGNSA. The CDR3 consists of 16 residues. V lost 6 bases and J lost 2; bases outside the gene matches: 11. This chain's CDR3 is CASRRRSGRPQETQYF. The CDR3 nucleotides read TGTGCCAGCAGGCGGCGCAGCGGGAGACCACAAGAGACCCAGTACTTC.

This clonotype was counted between two and nine times. V usage is TRBV2 and J usage is TRBJ1-5; D is undetermined. This CDR3 spans 13 amino acids. The germline gives CDR1 SNHLY, CDR2 FYNNEI. V was shortened by 5 bases and J by 4 bases, with 9 bases between the two germline ends. The CDR3 DNA is TGTGCCAGCAGTTCCCAGGCTAATCAGCCCCAGCATTTT. Amino acids: CASSSQANQPQHF. Full variable domain (rest looked up from reference TRBV2 and TRBJ1-5): EPEVTQTPSHQVTQMGQEVILRCVPISNHLYFYWYRQILGQKVEFLVSFYNNEISEKSEIFDDQFSVERPDGSNFTLKIRSTKLEDSAMYFCASSSQANQPQHFGDGTRLSIL.